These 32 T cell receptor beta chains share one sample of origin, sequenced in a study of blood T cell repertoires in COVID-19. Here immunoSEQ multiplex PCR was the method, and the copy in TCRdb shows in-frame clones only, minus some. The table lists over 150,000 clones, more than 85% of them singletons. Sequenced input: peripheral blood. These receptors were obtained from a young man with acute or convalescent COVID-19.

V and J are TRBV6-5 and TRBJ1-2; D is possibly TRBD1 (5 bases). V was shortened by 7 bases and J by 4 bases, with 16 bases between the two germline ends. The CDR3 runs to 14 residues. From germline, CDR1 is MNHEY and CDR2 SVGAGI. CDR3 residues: CASTGLGTGYGYTF. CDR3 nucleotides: TGTGCCAGCACGGGGCTGGGGACTGGCTATGGCTACACCTTC.

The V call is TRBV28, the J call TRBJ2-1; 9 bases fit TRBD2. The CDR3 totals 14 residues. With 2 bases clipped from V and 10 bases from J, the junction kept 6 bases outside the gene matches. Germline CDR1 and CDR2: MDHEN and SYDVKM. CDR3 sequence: CASSLPFGLAEQFF. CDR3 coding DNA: TGTGCCAGCAGTTTACCCTTCGGACTAGCGGAGCAGTTCTTC.

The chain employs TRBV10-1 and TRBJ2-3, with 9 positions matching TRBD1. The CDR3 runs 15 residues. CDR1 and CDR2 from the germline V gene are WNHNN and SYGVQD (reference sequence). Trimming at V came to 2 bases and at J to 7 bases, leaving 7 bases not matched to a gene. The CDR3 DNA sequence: TGCGCCAGCAGTGAGGTGGGACAGGGAGGGAATACGCAGTATTTT. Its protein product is CASSEVGQGGNTQYF.

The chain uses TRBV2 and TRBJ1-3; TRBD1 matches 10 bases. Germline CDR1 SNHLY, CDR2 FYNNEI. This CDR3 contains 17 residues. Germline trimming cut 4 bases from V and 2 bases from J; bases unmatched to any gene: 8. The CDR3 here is CASSGGPGTGAGNTIYF. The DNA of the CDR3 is TGTGCCAGCAGTGGGGGCCCCGGGACAGGGGCTGGAAACACCATATATTTT.

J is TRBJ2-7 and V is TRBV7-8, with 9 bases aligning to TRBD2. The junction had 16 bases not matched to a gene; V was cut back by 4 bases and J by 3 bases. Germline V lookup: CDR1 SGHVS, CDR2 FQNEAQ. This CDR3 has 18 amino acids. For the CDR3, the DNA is TGTGCCAGCAGCTCCTCCGGGACTAGCTACCCTAAGGGCTACGAGCAGTACTTC. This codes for CASSSSGTSYPKGYEQYF.

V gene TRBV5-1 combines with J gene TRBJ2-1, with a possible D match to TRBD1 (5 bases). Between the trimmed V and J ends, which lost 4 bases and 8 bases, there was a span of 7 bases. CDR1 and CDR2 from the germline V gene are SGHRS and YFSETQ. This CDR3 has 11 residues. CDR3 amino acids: CASSQGHEQFF. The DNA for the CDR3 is TGCGCCAGCAGCCAGGGTCATGAGCAGTTCTTC.

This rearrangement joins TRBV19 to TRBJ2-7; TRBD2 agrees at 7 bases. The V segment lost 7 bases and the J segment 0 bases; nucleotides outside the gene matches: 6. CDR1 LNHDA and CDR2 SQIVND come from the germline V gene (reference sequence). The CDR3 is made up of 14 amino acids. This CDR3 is CASNRGGSSYEQYF. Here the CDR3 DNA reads TGTGCCAGTAATAGGGGCGGGAGCTCCTACGAGCAGTACTTC. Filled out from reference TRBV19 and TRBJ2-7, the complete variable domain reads DGGITQSPKYLFRKEGQNVTLSCEQNLNHDAMYWYRQDPGQGLRLIYYSQIVNDFQKGDIAEGYSVSREKKESFPLTVTSAQKNPTAFYLCASNRGGSSYEQYFGPGTRLTVT.

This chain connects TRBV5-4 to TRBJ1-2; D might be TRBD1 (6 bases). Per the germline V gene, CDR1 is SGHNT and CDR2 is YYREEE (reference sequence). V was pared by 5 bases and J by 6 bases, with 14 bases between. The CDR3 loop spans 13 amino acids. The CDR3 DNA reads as TGTGCCAGCAGAATCGACAGGAATCATGGCTACACCTTC. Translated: CASRIDRNHGYTF.

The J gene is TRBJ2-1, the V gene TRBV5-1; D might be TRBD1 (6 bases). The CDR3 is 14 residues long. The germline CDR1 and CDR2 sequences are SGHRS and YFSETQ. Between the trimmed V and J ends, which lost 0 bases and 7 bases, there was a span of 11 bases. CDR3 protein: CASSLGGGLNEQFF. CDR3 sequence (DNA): TGCGCCAGCAGCTTGGGAGGGGGATTGAATGAGCAGTTCTTC.

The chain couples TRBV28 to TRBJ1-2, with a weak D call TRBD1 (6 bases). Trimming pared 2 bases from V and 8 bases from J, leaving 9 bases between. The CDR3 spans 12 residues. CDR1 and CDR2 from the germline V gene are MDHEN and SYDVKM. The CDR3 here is CASSLNREGYTF. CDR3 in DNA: TGTGCCAGCAGTTTAAACAGGGAGGGCTACACCTTC.

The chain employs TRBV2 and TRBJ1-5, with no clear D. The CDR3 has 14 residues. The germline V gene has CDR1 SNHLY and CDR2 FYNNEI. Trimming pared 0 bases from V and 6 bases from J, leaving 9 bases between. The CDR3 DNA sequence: TGTGCCAGCAGTGAAGCCCAGGAGGGTCAGCCCCAGCATTTT. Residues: CASSEAQEGQPQHF.

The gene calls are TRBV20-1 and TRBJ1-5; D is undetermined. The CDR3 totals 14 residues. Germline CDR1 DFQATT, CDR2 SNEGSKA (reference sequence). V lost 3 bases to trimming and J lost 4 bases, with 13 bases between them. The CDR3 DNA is TGCAGTGCTAGTGGTGTGGCCCCTAATCAGCCCCAGCATTTT. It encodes CSASGVAPNQPQHF.

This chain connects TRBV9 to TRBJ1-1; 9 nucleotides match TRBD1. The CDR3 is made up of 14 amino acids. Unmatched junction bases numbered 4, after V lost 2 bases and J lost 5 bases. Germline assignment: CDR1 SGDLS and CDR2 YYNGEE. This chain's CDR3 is CASSVGQGTTEAFF. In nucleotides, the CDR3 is TGTGCCAGCAGCGTCGGACAGGGGACGACTGAAGCTTTCTTT.

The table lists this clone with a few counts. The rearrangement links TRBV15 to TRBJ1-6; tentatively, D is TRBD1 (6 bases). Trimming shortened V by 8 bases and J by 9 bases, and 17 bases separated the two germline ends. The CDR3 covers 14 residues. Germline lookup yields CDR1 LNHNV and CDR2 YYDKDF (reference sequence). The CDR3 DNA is TGTGCCACCGGGGGCCTGCAGGGCGGTTCACCCCTCCACTTT. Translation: CATGGLQGGSPLHF.

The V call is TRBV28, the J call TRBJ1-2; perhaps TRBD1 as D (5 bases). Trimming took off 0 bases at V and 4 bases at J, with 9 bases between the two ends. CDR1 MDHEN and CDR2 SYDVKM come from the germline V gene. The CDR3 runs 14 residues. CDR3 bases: TGTGCCAGCAGTTTATGGGGGCCTGGCTATGGCTACACCTTC. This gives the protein CASSLWGPGYGYTF.

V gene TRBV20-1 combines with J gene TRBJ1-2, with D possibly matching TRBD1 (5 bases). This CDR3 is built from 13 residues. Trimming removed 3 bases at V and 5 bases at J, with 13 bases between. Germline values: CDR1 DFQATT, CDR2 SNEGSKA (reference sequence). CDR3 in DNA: TGCAGTGCTAGTTCCAGGGATGGGTATGGCTACACCTTC. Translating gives CSASSRDGYGYTF.

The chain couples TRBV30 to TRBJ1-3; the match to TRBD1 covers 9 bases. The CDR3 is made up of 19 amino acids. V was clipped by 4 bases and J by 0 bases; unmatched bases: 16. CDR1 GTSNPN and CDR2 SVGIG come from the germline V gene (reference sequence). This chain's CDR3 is CAWNFALSGQGYSGNTIYF. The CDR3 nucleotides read TGTGCCTGGAATTTTGCATTGTCGGGACAGGGATACTCTGGAAACACCATATATTTT.

The CDR3 loop is CSVLTGLGEQYF. In DNA form, the CDR3 reads TGCAGCGTACTCACAGGGTTGGGCGAGCAGTACTTC. The chain has TRBV29-1 and TRBJ2-7, with D tentatively TRBD1 (6 bases). Germline V gene sequence: CDR1 SQVTM, CDR2 ANQGSEA. V was cut by 6 bases and J by 6 bases, with 15 bases left in between. The CDR3 contains 12 residues.

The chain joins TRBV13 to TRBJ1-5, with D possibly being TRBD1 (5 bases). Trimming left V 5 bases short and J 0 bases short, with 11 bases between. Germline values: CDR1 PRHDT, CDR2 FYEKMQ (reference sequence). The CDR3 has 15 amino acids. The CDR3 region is CASSLRQNSNQPQHF. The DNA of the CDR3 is TGTGCCAGCAGCCTCCGACAGAATAGCAATCAGCCCCAGCATTTT.

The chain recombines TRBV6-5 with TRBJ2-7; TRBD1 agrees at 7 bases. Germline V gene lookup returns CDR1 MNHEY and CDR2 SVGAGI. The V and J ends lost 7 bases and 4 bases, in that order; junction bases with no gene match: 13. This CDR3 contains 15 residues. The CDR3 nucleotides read TGTGCCAGCATGAAGAGGGAAACAGGGGATTACGAGCAGTACTTC. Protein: CASMKRETGDYEQYF.

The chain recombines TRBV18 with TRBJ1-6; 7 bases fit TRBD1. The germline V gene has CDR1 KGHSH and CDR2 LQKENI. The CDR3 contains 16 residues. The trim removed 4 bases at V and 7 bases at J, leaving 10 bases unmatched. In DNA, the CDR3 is TGTGCCAGCTCACGCCATCCCGGGACAGACAATTCACCCCTCCACTTT. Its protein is CASSRHPGTDNSPLHF.

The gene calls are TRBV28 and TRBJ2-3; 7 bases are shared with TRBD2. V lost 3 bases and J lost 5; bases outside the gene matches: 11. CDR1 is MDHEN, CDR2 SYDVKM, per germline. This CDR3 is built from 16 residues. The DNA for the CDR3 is TGTGCCAGCAGTTTTAGTTCGGGAGGCTCTGGAGATACGCAGTATTTT. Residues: CASSFSSGGSGDTQYF.

The CDR3 is CASRLTEIYEQYF. The CDR3 DNA sequence: TGCGCCAGCAGACTGACAGAGATCTACGAGCAGTACTTC. The rearrangement links TRBV5-1 to TRBJ2-7; a possible D gene is TRBD1 (5 bases). This CDR3 has 13 residues. V lost 5 bases to trimming and J lost 3 bases, with 12 bases between them. Germline CDR1 and CDR2: SGHRS and YFSETQ.

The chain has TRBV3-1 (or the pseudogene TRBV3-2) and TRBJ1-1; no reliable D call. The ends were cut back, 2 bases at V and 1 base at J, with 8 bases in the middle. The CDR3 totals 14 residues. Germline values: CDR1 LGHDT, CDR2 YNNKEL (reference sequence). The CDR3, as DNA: TGTGCCAGCAGCCAACTCGGTAGGAACACTGAAGCTTTCTTT. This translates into CASSQLGRNTEAFF.

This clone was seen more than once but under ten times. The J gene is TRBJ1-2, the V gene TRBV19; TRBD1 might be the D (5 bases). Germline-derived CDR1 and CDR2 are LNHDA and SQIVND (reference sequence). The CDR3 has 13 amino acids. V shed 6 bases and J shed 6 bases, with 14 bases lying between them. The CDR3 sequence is CASSFRVVDGYTF. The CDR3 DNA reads TGTGCCAGTAGCTTCAGGGTTGTTGATGGCTACACCTTC.

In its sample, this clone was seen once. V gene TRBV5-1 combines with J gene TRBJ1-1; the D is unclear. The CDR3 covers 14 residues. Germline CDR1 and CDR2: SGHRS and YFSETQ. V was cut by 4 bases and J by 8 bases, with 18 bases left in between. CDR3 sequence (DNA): TGCGCCAGCAGCCCCCGGGAGGGCCTAGGAGAAGCTTTCTTT. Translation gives CASSPREGLGEAFF. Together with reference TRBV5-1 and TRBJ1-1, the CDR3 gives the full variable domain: KAGVTQTPRYLIKTRGQQVTLSCSPISGHRSVSWYQQTPGQGLQFLFEYFSETQRNKGNFPGRFSGRQFSNSRSEMNVSTLELGDSALYLCASSPREGLGEAFFGQGTRLTVV.

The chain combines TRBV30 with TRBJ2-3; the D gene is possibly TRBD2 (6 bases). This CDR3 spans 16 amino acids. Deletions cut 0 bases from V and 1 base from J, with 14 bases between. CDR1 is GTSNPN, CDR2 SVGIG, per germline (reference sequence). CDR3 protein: CAWSVLPSARTDTQYF. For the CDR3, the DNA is TGTGCCTGGAGTGTACTCCCTAGCGCCCGCACAGATACGCAGTATTTT.

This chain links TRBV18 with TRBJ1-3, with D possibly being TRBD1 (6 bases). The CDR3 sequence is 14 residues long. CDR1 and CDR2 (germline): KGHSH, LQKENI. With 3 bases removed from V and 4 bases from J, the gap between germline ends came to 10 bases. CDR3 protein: CASSPNRAGNTIYF. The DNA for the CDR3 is TGTGCCAGCTCACCTAACAGGGCCGGAAACACCATATATTTT.

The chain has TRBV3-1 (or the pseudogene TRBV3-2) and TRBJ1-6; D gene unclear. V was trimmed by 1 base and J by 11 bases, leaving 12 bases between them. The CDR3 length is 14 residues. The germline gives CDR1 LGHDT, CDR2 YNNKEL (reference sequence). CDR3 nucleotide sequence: TGTGCCAGCAGCCAAGTCCGGGGAGGGCCACCCCTCCACTTT. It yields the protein CASSQVRGGPPLHF.

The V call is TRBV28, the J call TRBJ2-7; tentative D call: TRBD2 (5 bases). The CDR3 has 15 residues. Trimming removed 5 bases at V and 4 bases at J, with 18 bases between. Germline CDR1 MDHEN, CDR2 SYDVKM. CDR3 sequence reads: CASSGTGVPHYEQYF. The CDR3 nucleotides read TGTGCCAGCAGTGGAACCGGGGTTCCGCATTACGAGCAGTACTTC.

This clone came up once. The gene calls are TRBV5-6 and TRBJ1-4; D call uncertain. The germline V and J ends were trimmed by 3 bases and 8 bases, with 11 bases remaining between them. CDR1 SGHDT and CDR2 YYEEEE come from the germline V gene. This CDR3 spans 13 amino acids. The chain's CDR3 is CASSSFRVEKLFF. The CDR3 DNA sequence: TGTGCCAGCAGCTCCTTCCGTGTCGAAAAACTGTTTTTT.

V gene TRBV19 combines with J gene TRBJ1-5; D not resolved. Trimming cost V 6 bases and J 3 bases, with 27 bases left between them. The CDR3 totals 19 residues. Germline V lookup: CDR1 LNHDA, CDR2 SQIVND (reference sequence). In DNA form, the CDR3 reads TGTGCCAGTAGACTCACTGGACGGCGAACTCGGGGTAACAATCAGCCCCAGCATTTT. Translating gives CASRLTGRRTRGNNQPQHF.